This T cell receptor (beta chain) was obtained from a study of T cell responses to AZD1222 COVID-19 vaccine. General observations from the study: Recipients of AZD1222 seropositive at baseline numbered only 6 or 7. Regions 160-218 and 743-854 held dominance among vaccine-associated CD4 TCRs, which spanned spike. Reportedly, close to half of spike-specific TCRs are directed against unmutated variant regions.

This clone appeared a single time. Its antigen remains unidentified. Germline CDR1 reads LGHDT; CDR2 reads YNNKEL (reference sequence). The CDR3 runs to 17 residues. V lost 0 bases and J 4 bases, leaving 15 bases between the germline ends. Assay: immunoSEQ multiplex PCR; the TCRdb copy retains only in-frame clones and omits some. This sample carries some 88,000 clones, about nine tenths of them seen once, and the ten largest clones take 5.4%. The sequence was collected from an adult who received the AZD1222 COVID-19 vaccine. Sequencing used peripheral blood, obtained 28 days after the second AZD1222 dose. The V gene is TRBV3-1 (or the pseudogene TRBV3-2), the J gene TRBJ1-4; no reliable D call. The CDR3 nucleotides read TGTGCCAGCAGCCAAGATACACCCGGCAGGATTAATGAAAAACTGTTTTTT. Translated, it gives CASSQDTPGRINEKLFF.